The present TCR beta chain was sequenced within a study of shared T cell receptors in the human thymus. Germline V CDR1 and CDR2: MNHEY, SMNVEV (reference sequence). CDR3 length equals 19 residues. Trimming cost V 2 bases and J 7 bases, with 27 bases left between them. Using immunoSEQ multiplex PCR, the repertoire was profiled, and TCRdb retains in-frame clones only, with some absent. The sample shows almost 550,000 clones, approximately 78% of them seen only once. The same data also contributed to another study, on human thymus T cells. This second report adds: Corrective heart surgery yielded the resections from which the thymus tissue came. Gene usage (both V and J) appeared biased in thymic and blood repertoires.

The chain couples TRBV27 to TRBJ2-1; tentatively, D is TRBD2 (6 bases). Material for sequencing was thymocytes. This receptor was obtained from a boy under two years old with a congenital heart defect. The CDR3 bases are TGTGCCAGCAGTTTAGGGCCCCGGTCGGGGGTCAGCCTAAAAAATGAGCAGTTCTTC. It codes for CASSLGPRSGVSLKNEQFF.